This T cell receptor (beta chain) was observed in a study of CD8+CD57+ T cells in acquired aplastic anemia (dated by TCRdb to the late 2010s). A note on the overall study: On average, sorted CD4+ and CD8+ cells yielded approximately 3 ug of extracted DNA, with a range of roughly 0.18 to 30 ug. For healthy donor samples, the average read count was about 10.8 million for CD4+ cells and 11 million to 14 million for CD8+ cells.

This clonotype turned up a few times. Its antigen is still unknown. The input lacks base qualities; no much larger clone sits a single base away. Genomic DNA served as template for TCR beta VDJ combination and CDR3 sequence profiling. TCR repertoire sequencing was run on an Illumina HiSeq 2000. The published analysis was carried out like this. TRBV/TRBJ rearrangement plots, CDR3 size and DJ length profiles, and Simpson's diversity index were used to evaluate the repertoires. Whichever DNA sequence was most abundant in the deep sequencing data was defined as the immunodominant clone. CDR3 amino acid sequences were checked for sharing across subjects and were also compared against the VDJdb database and published repertoires. Using fastp at Q25 and MiXCR, TCRdb reprocessed the public reads and kept productive beta chains. Each CDR3 protein appears once, grouped with its most common genes and DNA. The V and J calls were not made by the authors but by TCRdb's processing. In this sample the table shows 200,000 to 250,000 distinct CDR3 sequences, approximately 35% of which occur a single time. The biggest ten clones account for 1.1% of the sample.

What the study reported, not specific to this receptor: Approximately 31 CD8+ CDR3 sequences were found in both patients and controls but appeared to be highly expressed in patients and within the immunodominant clones of the patients. Between patients and healthy controls, no significant difference in CD8+ Simpson's diversity was found (P=0.060).

TCR repertoires of sorted CD4+ and CD8+ blood T cells from severe aplastic anemia patients and healthy subjects were deep-sequenced in the study. Ficoll-Paque density gradient centrifugation was used to isolate peripheral blood mononuclear cells. CD4+ and CD8+ T cells were sorted by FACS or magnetic beads before DNA extraction. V and J are trimmed by 2 bases and 2 bases, and the gene matches miss 4 bases of the junction. Reading the germline V gene gives CDR1 WSHSY and CDR2 SAAADI. There are 16 amino acids in the CDR3, from cysteine to phenylalanine inclusive. Solely the CDR3 DNA is kept, with 48 bases framed from the first base.

The receptor was isolated from a human donor in good health, serving as a control. Here the chain combines TRBV10-2 and TRBJ2-3, with 10 bases matching TRBD2. The specimen sequenced was sorted CD4+, CD8+, or CD8+CD57+ T cells (not recorded which) from PBMCs. The CDR3 in this case is CASSEGSGGDTDTQYF. Read as DNA, the sequence is TGCGCCAGCAGTGAGGGGAGCGGGGGGGACACAGATACGCAGTATTTT.